This T cell receptor (beta chain) was observed in a study of graft-versus-host responses after intestinal transplantation. In regard to this clone: What it binds is unknown.

The CDR3 is made up of 14 amino acids. Germline CDR1 and CDR2: SGDLS and YYNGEE. V gave up 3 bases and J gave up 4 bases; unmatched junction bases: 6. Study-level results: Peak circulating GvH clone levels were associated with early post-transplant HvG declines.

Using immunoSEQ multiplex PCR, the repertoire was profiled, and TCRdb retains in-frame clones only, with some absent. The repertoire holds about 23,000 clones, around nine tenths seen once, with under 2% in the top ten. The rearrangement joins TRBV9 to TRBJ2-7, with TRBD2 identical over 8 bases. Sample: PBMCs, taken roughly 38 days after intestinal transplant. This clonotype was obtained from a human patient who received an intestinal transplant, so some T cells may come from the graft donor. The CDR3 DNA is TGTGCCAGCAGCGGTACTAGCGGAGAGTACGAGCAGTACTTC. Translation gives CASSGTSGEYEQYF.